The rows below give T cell receptor beta chains drawn from one sample of a study of blood T cells in healthy people across ages. TCRdb itself ran the 5' RACE reads through MiXCR, one entry per CDR3 protein. The table includes some 780,000 distinct CDR3 sequences, more than 55% detected once. Specimen: blood. The receptors originated from a man aged 35 to 55 in good health. CDR3s leave out the opening cysteine and the closing phenylalanine or tryptophan. The D gene is left open where the match is weak.

J gene: TRBJ2-1; D gene: -; V gene: TRBV20-1; CDR3 protein: SARGGGTAYNEQF
J gene: TRBJ2-1; D gene: -; V gene: TRBV10-3; CDR3 protein: AIFDVSGHDVQF
J gene: TRBJ2-1; D gene: -; V gene: TRBV29-1; CDR3 protein: STRDNGGEQF
J gene: -; D gene: -; V gene: TRBV4-1; CDR3 protein: ASSQVKEQYNEQY
J gene: TRBJ2-5; D gene: -; V gene: TRBV29-1; CDR3 protein: SVDRQETQY
J gene: TRBJ2-2; D gene: TRBD1; V gene: TRBV7-2; CDR3 protein: ASSLTGANTGELF
J gene: TRBJ2-3; D gene: TRBD2; V gene: TRBV9; CDR3 protein: ASSFRTSGGADTQY
J gene: TRBJ1-1; D gene: -; V gene: TRBV27; CDR3 protein: ASSFGRTATEAF
J gene: TRBJ2-1; D gene: -; V gene: TRBV29-1; CDR3 protein: SVGGGGLYNEQF
J gene: TRBJ1-6; D gene: -; V gene: TRBV29-1; CDR3 protein: SVDTGNNSPLH
J gene: TRBJ2-5; D gene: -; V gene: TRBV21-1; CDR3 protein: ASSNKWTPGLAGVWETQY
J gene: TRBJ1-2; D gene: TRBD1; V gene: TRBV2; CDR3 protein: ASSATTGRGYT
J gene: TRBJ2-1; D gene: TRBD2; V gene: TRBV7-3; CDR3 protein: ASSQLSGGRAEQF
J gene: TRBJ1-4; D gene: TRBD1; V gene: TRBV9; CDR3 protein: ASSVGTGHNEKLF
J gene: TRBJ1-4; D gene: -; V gene: TRBV9; CDR3 protein: ASSSPGGLYEKLF
J gene: TRBJ2-7; D gene: -; V gene: TRBV7-2; CDR3 protein: ASSPRRGIYEQY
J gene: TRBJ2-1; D gene: -; V gene: TRBV5-1; CDR3 protein: ASSLGGRISYEQF
J gene: TRBJ1-1; D gene: -; V gene: TRBV7-9; CDR3 protein: ASSLAWGGTEAF
J gene: TRBJ1-5; D gene: TRBD1; V gene: TRBV7-2; CDR3 protein: ASSLDRDRPQH
J gene: -; D gene: TRBD2; V gene: TRBV7-8; CDR3 protein: ASSLSGASGRAVEQY
J gene: TRBJ2-3; D gene: -; V gene: TRBV7-2; CDR3 protein: ASSLLGPADTQY
J gene: TRBJ2-4; D gene: -; V gene: TRBV7-9; CDR3 protein: ASSLVPNKRGIQY
J gene: TRBJ2-7; D gene: TRBD1; V gene: TRBV7-3; CDR3 protein: ASSPQTGGGGEQY
J gene: TRBJ1-5; D gene: -; V gene: TRBV7-2; CDR3 protein: ASSLPNQPQH
J gene: TRBJ2-7; D gene: TRBD2; V gene: TRBV7-2; CDR3 protein: ASSFTGGRALLGEQY
J gene: TRBJ1-1; D gene: -; V gene: TRBV10-3; CDR3 protein: AISDDRSMNTEAF
J gene: TRBJ1-2; D gene: -; V gene: TRBV3-1; CDR3 protein: ASSVEEGGMYYGYT
J gene: TRBJ2-1; D gene: -; V gene: TRBV7-9; CDR3 protein: ASSIRQLMDNEQF
J gene: TRBJ1-2; D gene: -; V gene: TRBV2; CDR3 protein: ASSDVLNGYT
J gene: TRBJ2-5; D gene: TRBD2; V gene: TRBV20-1; CDR3 protein: SAISGDGKETQY
J gene: TRBJ1-5; D gene: -; V gene: TRBV18; CDR3 protein: ASSPQGKGQPQH
J gene: -; D gene: TRBD2; V gene: TRBV11-1; CDR3 protein: ASSLPTSGGQETQY
J gene: TRBJ2-3; D gene: TRBD2; V gene: TRBV15; CDR3 protein: ATSRARSGVADTQY
J gene: TRBJ2-2; D gene: -; V gene: TRBV27; CDR3 protein: ASSLYGGEGTGELF
J gene: TRBJ2-6; D gene: -; V gene: TRBV5-1; CDR3 protein: ASSLEGPGGANVLT
J gene: TRBJ1-4; D gene: -; V gene: TRBV21-1; CDR3 protein: ASTRGWEKLF
J gene: TRBJ2-7; D gene: TRBD1; V gene: TRBV28; CDR3 protein: ASFGHGQGAGEEAQY
J gene: TRBJ2-1; D gene: -; V gene: TRBV7-9; CDR3 protein: ASSRTVEVNEQF
J gene: TRBJ2-6; D gene: -; V gene: TRBV28; CDR3 protein: ASSSGQISGANVLT
J gene: TRBJ1-6; D gene: -; V gene: TRBV12-3/TRBV12-4; CDR3 protein: ASSLKGVSNSPLH